This passage covers 28 T cell receptor beta chains from one sample sequenced in a study of early T cells in non-severe SARS-CoV-2 infection. TCRdb reprocessed the 5' RACE reads with MiXCR, giving one entry per CDR3 protein. The sample has some 77,000 distinct CDR3 sequences, roughly a sixth seen once. Sequencing input: whole blood. The receptors were gathered from an adult who was a healthcare worker with PCR-confirmed SARS-CoV-2 infection or an uninfected control (not recorded which).

The table lists this clonotype with a few counts. The J gene is TRBJ2-5, the V gene TRBV10-2; 11 nucleotides match TRBD2. CDR3 length equals 17 residues. From germline, CDR1 is WSHSY and CDR2 SAAADI. Losses at the gene ends were 2 bases for V and 5 bases for J; bases not matched to a gene: 10. The CDR3 reads CASSEQIPSGRSETQYF. CDR3 DNA: TGCGCCAGCAGTGAGCAAATCCCTAGCGGGAGGTCTGAGACCCAGTACTTC.

This clonotype showed up just a few times. The CDR3 region is CASMNGPYEQYF. In DNA form, the CDR3 reads TGTGCCAGCATGAATGGGCCTTACGAGCAGTACTTC. This sequence joins TRBV6-2 or TRBV6-3 and TRBJ2-7; no reliable D call. The length of the CDR3 is 12 residues. V lost 7 bases, J lost 4 bases, and 11 bases lay in between. Germline V lookup: CDR1 MNHEY, CDR2 SVGEGT.

The CDR3 DNA reads as TGTGCCAGCAGTTTATGGGCCGGGGGCTACACTGAAGCTTTCTTT. Protein: CASSLWAGGYTEAFF. J is TRBJ1-1 and V is TRBV28; D possibly corresponds to TRBD1 (6 bases). The CDR3 is 15 amino acids. The V gene lost 0 bases and the J gene lost 3 bases, with 11 bases spanning the gap. The germline V gene has CDR1 MDHEN and CDR2 SYDVKM.

This clonotype was seen a few times. The J gene is TRBJ2-3, the V gene TRBV11-2; D perhaps matches TRBD1 (5 bases). Germline CDR1 and CDR2: SGHAT and FQNNGV. The CDR3 spans 13 residues. V lost 0 bases and J lost 5, with 6 bases in between. The CDR3 DNA reads TGTGCCAGCAGCTTAGACAGGGAAGATACGCAGTATTTT. Its protein is CASSLDREDTQYF.

The gene calls are TRBV5-1 and TRBJ2-7; 10 positions agree with TRBD1. Germline V gene lookup returns CDR1 SGHRS and CDR2 YFSETQ. The V gene end was trimmed by 4 bases and the J gene end by 6 bases; junction bases not matched to a gene: 4. The CDR3 runs 13 residues. The DNA of the CDR3 is TGCGCCAGCAGCCCGGACAGGGGGATCGAGCAGTACTTC. Protein sequence: CASSPDRGIEQYF.

This clonotype was counted only a few times. V gene TRBV5-1 combines with J gene TRBJ1-1, with D perhaps TRBD1 (6 bases). The CDR3 spans 14 residues. The V end lost 0 bases, the J end lost 1 base, and 7 bases lay between the germline ends. From germline, CDR1 is SGHRS and CDR2 YFSETQ. The CDR3 spells CASSLEGQNTEAFF. CDR3 in DNA: TGCGCCAGCAGCTTGGAGGGACAGAACACTGAAGCTTTCTTT.

This clonotype has ten or more counts. The gene calls are TRBV14 and TRBJ1-3, with D maybe TRBD1 (5 bases). Trimming cost V 4 bases and J 2 bases, with 15 bases left between them. The CDR3 extends over 16 amino acids. The germline V gene encodes CDR1 SGHDN and CDR2 FVKESK. The CDR3 loop is CASSPGFPGTGNTIYF. The CDR3 region has the DNA TGTGCCAGCAGCCCCGGTTTCCCAGGGACTGGAAACACCATATATTTT.

The genes are TRBV11-2 and TRBJ2-1, with no clear D. Germline V CDR1 and CDR2: SGHAT, FQNNGV. Trimming took 4 bases from V and 3 from J, leaving 13 bases between them. The CDR3 is 15 residues long. CDR3 coding DNA: TGTGCCAGCAGCTCCGCCGGTACGTACTACAATGAGCAGTTCTTC. It codes for CASSSAGTYYNEQFF.

The rearrangement links TRBV6-1 to TRBJ1-6, with D unclear. The germline gives CDR1 MNHNS, CDR2 SASEGT. V was clipped by 7 bases and J by 5 bases, with 15 bases between them. CDR3 length: 15 residues. The DNA for the CDR3 is TGTGCCAGCATGAGTCAAGAGGGTAATAATTCACCCCTCCACTTT. This sequence encodes CASMSQEGNNSPLHF.

This clonotype turned up a few times. V and J are TRBV11-1 and TRBJ2-4, with D maybe TRBD2 (6 bases). V was clipped by 5 bases and J by 0 bases, with 8 bases between them. Germline assignment: CDR1 SGHAT and CDR2 FQDESV (reference sequence). The CDR3 runs 14 residues. The CDR3 sequence is CASSPGGAKNIQYF. CDR3 coding DNA: TGTGCCAGCAGCCCCGGGGGAGCCAAAAACATTCAGTACTTC.

The chain combines TRBV3-1 with TRBJ1-2; D not certain. Germline CDR1 reads LGHDT; CDR2 reads YNNKEL (reference sequence). V was trimmed by 2 bases and J by 13 bases, leaving 17 bases between them. CDR3 length: 13 residues. The CDR3: CASSQRWELRSTF. CDR3 nucleotide sequence: TGTGCCAGCAGCCAAAGATGGGAGTTGAGGAGCACCTTC.

CDR3 amino acids: CASTTRGASSYNEQFF. CDR3 nucleotides: TGTGCCAGCACCACGCGGGGCGCGAGCTCCTACAATGAGCAGTTCTTC. This rearrangement joins TRBV6-6 to TRBJ2-1; tentatively, D is TRBD2 (6 bases). Germline V gene sequence: CDR1 MNHNY, CDR2 SVGAGI (reference sequence). The CDR3 spans 16 residues. Trimming cost V 7 bases and J 0 bases, with 16 bases left between them.

The chain couples TRBV27 to TRBJ2-3, with 7 bases that match TRBD1. Germline V gene data show CDR1 as MNHEY and CDR2 as SMNVEV (reference sequence). The CDR3 is 14 amino acids. The junction had 7 bases not matched to a gene; V was cut back by 6 bases and J by 4 bases. The CDR3 sequence: CASRPQGWADTQYF. The CDR3 DNA sequence: TGTGCCAGCAGGCCACAGGGGTGGGCAGATACGCAGTATTTT.

The chain employs TRBV28 and TRBJ2-3; no firm D call. The V end was cut by 5 bases, the J end by 0 bases, with 9 bases between. The CDR3 loop spans 14 amino acids. Looked up from germline, CDR1 is MDHEN and CDR2 is SYDVKM. The CDR3 coding sequence is TGTGCCAGCAGTGCTACCCAGAGCACAGATACGCAGTATTTT. Translation gives CASSATQSTDTQYF.

The chain has TRBV4-1 and TRBJ1-6; possible D gene TRBD1, 6 bases. The CDR3 length is 17 residues. Germline lookup yields CDR1 MGHRA and CDR2 YSYEKL. The V end was cut by 0 bases, the J end by 8 bases, with 17 bases between. CDR3 residues: CASSQDSAGVIDSPLHF. DNA for the CDR3: TGCGCCAGCAGCCAAGATAGTGCAGGGGTTATCGATTCACCCCTCCACTTT.

This clonotype was observed a few times. This sequence joins TRBV24-1 and TRBJ2-5; D call uncertain. The germline V gene has CDR1 KGHDR and CDR2 SFDVKD. The CDR3 is 13 residues long. V gave up 5 bases and J gave up 5 bases, with 11 bases separating them. The CDR3 DNA sequence: TGTGCCACCAGTGCGGCAGTATGGGAGACCCAGTACTTC. This translates into CATSAAVWETQYF.

This clonotype was recorded at least ten times. The chain couples TRBV29-1 to TRBJ2-5; D is ambiguous. Germline V gene lookup returns CDR1 SQVTM and CDR2 ANQGSEA. The CDR3 consists of 13 residues. V was trimmed by 1 base and J by 2 bases, leaving 8 bases between them. As DNA, the CDR3 is TGCAGCGTTGAAGGGGCGGTACAAGAGACCCAGTACTTC. This gives the protein CSVEGAVQETQYF.

A few counts support this clonotype. The CDR3 nucleotides read TGTGCCAGTAGTATGACTAGCGGGTTCTACAATGAGCAGTTCTTC. It specifies CASSMTSGFYNEQFF. This chain uses TRBV19 with TRBJ2-1; 10 bases match TRBD2. Germline V gene lookup returns CDR1 LNHDA and CDR2 SQIVND (reference sequence). J was trimmed by 3 bases and V by 3 bases; bases with no gene match: 2. The CDR3 totals 15 residues.

This clonotype has more than one count but fewer than ten. This rearrangement joins TRBV7-9 to TRBJ2-1; the D gene is possibly TRBD2 (5 bases). The CDR3 length is 14 residues. CDR1 and CDR2 (germline): SEHNR, FQNEAQ (reference sequence). V shed 3 bases and J shed 4 bases, with 10 bases lying between them. The CDR3 DNA sequence: TGTGCCAGCAGCTTTGGAGCGGCATACAATGAGCAGTTCTTC. Translating it yields CASSFGAAYNEQFF.

In its sample, this clonotype was seen many times. The chain links TRBV2 to TRBJ2-7, with 7 bases aligning to TRBD1. V lost 7 bases, J lost 2 bases, and 8 bases stayed unmatched. This CDR3 comprises 14 residues. Per the germline V gene, CDR1 is SNHLY and CDR2 is FYNNEI. The chain's CDR3 is CASNVAGTAYEQYF. Here the CDR3 DNA reads TGTGCCAGCAACGTCGCCGGGACAGCCTACGAGCAGTACTTC.

This clonotype was seen many times. The chain has TRBV29-1 and TRBJ2-1; TRBD1 is a possible D gene (6 bases). Germline CDR1 SQVTM, CDR2 ANQGSEA. The CDR3 has 14 amino acids. Trimming left V 4 bases short and J 4 bases short, with 14 bases between. Here the CDR3 reads CSVGRTDRYNEQFF. The CDR3 region has the DNA TGCAGCGTTGGGCGGACAGACCGTTACAATGAGCAGTTCTTC.

This chain joins TRBV10-3 and TRBJ1-1, with a weak D call TRBD1 (5 bases). Trimming pared 4 bases from V and 3 bases from J, leaving 9 bases between. This CDR3 has 13 amino acids. Per germline, CDR1 ENHRY and CDR2 SYGVKD. As DNA, the CDR3 is TGTGCCATCAGTGGCAGAGGGGACACTGAAGCTTTCTTT. It is translated as CAISGRGDTEAFF.

This clonotype appeared many times. The rearrangement joins TRBV3-1 to TRBJ2-1; D gene ambiguous. The V end lost 1 base, the J end lost 6 bases, and 13 bases lay between the germline ends. Germline lookup yields CDR1 LGHDT and CDR2 YNNKEL (reference sequence). The length of the CDR3 is 15 residues. The CDR3 loop reads CASSQVGLSSNEQFF. The CDR3 nucleotides read TGTGCCAGCAGCCAAGTGGGCCTCTCGTCCAATGAGCAGTTCTTC.

The chain carries TRBV5-4 and TRBJ1-3; D may be TRBD1 (5 bases). Looked up from germline, CDR1 is SGHNT and CDR2 is YYREEE (reference sequence). V was pared by 4 bases and J by 2 bases, with 16 bases between. This CDR3 has 16 residues. CDR3 amino acids: CASSKDSIRAGNTIYF. The CDR3, as DNA: TGTGCCAGCAGCAAGGACTCCATCAGGGCTGGAAACACCATATATTTT.

This chain connects TRBV5-1 to TRBJ1-2; D is perhaps TRBD1 (6 bases). The CDR3 consists of 13 residues. The V end was cut by 4 bases, the J end by 8 bases, with 15 bases between. CDR1 SGHRS and CDR2 YFSETQ come from the germline V gene. The chain's CDR3 is CASSPPGAEGYTF. The CDR3 DNA is TGCGCCAGCAGCCCCCCGGGGGCGGAGGGCTACACCTTC.

This sequence joins TRBV5-5 and TRBJ1-5; D is ambiguous. This CDR3 region has 15 residues. The germline V gene has CDR1 SGHKS and CDR2 YYEKEE (reference sequence). Trimming stripped 4 bases from V and 4 bases from J, with 15 bases between. The CDR3 is CASSPLGQTNQPQHF. In nucleotides, the CDR3 is TGTGCCAGCAGCCCCCTCGGGCAGACGAATCAGCCCCAGCATTTT.

The sample holds a few counts of this clonotype. At one end the junction does not follow the germline gene, possibly because of a read error. For the CDR3, the DNA is TGCAGCGTTGAAGATCTTCGGGGGGACCCGGCGAACACTGAAGCTCTCTTT. This codes for CSVEDLRGDPANTEALF. The gene calls are TRBV29-1 and TRBJ1-1, with D tentatively TRBD1 (5 bases). This CDR3 has 17 amino acids. The germline CDR1 and CDR2 sequences are SQVTM and ANQGSEA.

This clonotype appeared a few times. V gene TRBV3-1 combines with J gene TRBJ2-7; D not resolved. The CDR3 is 15 amino acids. V was clipped by 4 bases and J by 0 bases, with 13 bases between them. Germline V gene sequence: CDR1 LGHDT, CDR2 YNNKEL (reference sequence). CDR3: CASSPRHSNSYEQYF. As DNA, the CDR3 is TGTGCCAGCAGCCCTCGGCACTCTAACTCCTACGAGCAGTACTTC.